The 5 T cell receptor beta chains listed next were all sequenced from one sample in a study of CD8 T cells in ankylosing spondylitis. TCRdb re-called the 5' RACE reads through MiXCR, storing one row per CDR3 protein. This table has approximately 210,000 distinct CDR3 sequences, 9.5% to 15% appearing once. Source material: blood, either unsorted or a sorted T cell fraction (not recorded which). The receptors shown here come from a male donor with ankylosing spondylitis or in good health (not recorded which).

This clonotype was observed a handful of times. This chain connects TRBV27 to TRBJ1-2; tentatively, D is TRBD1 (5 bases). This CDR3 is 17 amino acids long. Germline CDR1 reads MNHEY; CDR2 reads SMNVEV (reference sequence). V was pared by 3 bases and J by 3 bases, with 20 bases between. CDR3 bases: TGTGCCAGCAGTTTGAGGGGACCCTTACAGGTCGACTATGGCTACACCTTC. Translating gives CASSLRGPLQVDYGYTF.

The J gene is TRBJ2-7, the V gene TRBV12-3 or TRBV12-4; 7 bases line up with TRBD2. V lost 6 bases to trimming and J lost 2 bases; unmatched junction nucleotides: 7. The length of the CDR3 is 14 residues. CDR3 DNA sequence: TGTGCCAGCAGCGCAGCGGGGCTAACCTACGAGCAGTACTTC. This encodes CASSAAGLTYEQYF.

The rearrangement joins TRBV6-5 to TRBJ1-2, with a weak D call TRBD1 (6 bases). The CDR3 runs to 14 residues. The germline gives CDR1 MNHEY, CDR2 SVGAGI. Trimming pared 2 bases from V and 1 base from J, leaving 8 bases between. CDR3 loop: CASSYGQNNYGYTF. The CDR3 region has the DNA TGTGCCAGCAGTTACGGACAGAATAACTATGGCTACACCTTC.

This clonotype was seen a handful of times. This chain connects TRBV7-2 to TRBJ2-7; the D gene is possibly TRBD1 (6 bases). The CDR3 spans 12 residues. V lost 5 bases and J lost 6, with 11 bases in between. Germline CDR1 reads SGHTA; CDR2 reads FQGNSA. The CDR3 DNA reads as TGTGCCAGCAGCGTGGACAGCTTCGAGCAGTACTTC. Translating gives CASSVDSFEQYF.

The V gene is TRBV6-4, the J gene TRBJ2-1; tentatively, D is TRBD1 (5 bases). The CDR3 covers 17 residues. Trimming left V 3 bases short and J 0 bases short, with 15 bases between. Germline V lookup: CDR1 MRHNA, CDR2 SNTAGT. This CDR3 is CASSDLPTEVSYNEQFF. Here the CDR3 DNA reads TGTGCCAGCAGTGATCTTCCGACAGAAGTCTCCTACAATGAGCAGTTCTTC.